This T cell receptor (beta chain) was documented in a study of T-cell reconstitution after alpha-beta-depleted transplantation in children. Preparation of the TCRbeta library used unique molecular identifiers. In TCRdb, the PCR reads were re-called with MiXCR into one record per CDR3 protein. Here the sample spans 450,000 to 600,000 distinct CDR3 sequences, approximately 16% being singletons. V was pared by 4 bases and J by 2 bases, with 3 bases of the junction left unmatched. The germline V gene has CDR1 SQVTM and CDR2 ANQGSEA. The CDR3 has 14 residues. This chain connects TRBV29-1 to TRBJ2-1; 9 nucleotides match TRBD2. The clonotype was recovered from a human donor who donated a stem cell graft to a child with acute lymphoblastic leukemia. Sequenced here: PBMCs from the stem cell graft donor, sampled from the stem cell graft. The DNA of the CDR3 is TGCAGCGTTGGGGGACTAGCTACCTACAATGAGCAGTTCTTC. As protein: CSVGGLATYNEQFF.